Listed below are T cell receptor beta chains from one sample, sequenced in a study of blood T cells in healthy people across ages. TCRdb passed the 5' RACE reads through MiXCR, listing each CDR3 protein once. The data show about 970,000 distinct CDR3 sequences, just over 50% seen once. Sequencing used blood. The source of these receptors is a woman aged 60-75 years in good health. The CDR3 runs from the conserved cysteine through the conserved F or W. The D gene is left open where the match is weak. The size entry is marked missing in some rows and otherwise reads once, few, many or a size class.

>TRBV6-5|.|.|TRBJ1-2
CASSYKGLGNYGYTF
TGTGCCAGCAGTTACAAGGGATTGGGTAACTATGGCTACACCTTC
>TRBV20-1|TRBD2|.|TRBJ2-3
CSALTGTSGTDTQYF
TGCAGTGCCCTGACCGGGACTAGCGGCACAGATACGCAGTATTTT
>TRBV4-2|TRBD2|.|TRBJ2-5
CASSQVGGSPYNEQYF
TGTGCCAGCAGCCAAGTGGGCGGGAGCCCTTACAATGAGCAGTACTTC
>TRBV20-1|.|.|TRBJ1-2
CSATREGYTF
TGCAGTGCCACCAGGGAAGGCTACACCTTC
>TRBV4-2|.|.|TRBJ1-5
CARFMAYGNQPQHF
TGTGCCAGATTCATGGCTTACGGCAATCAGCCCCAGCATTTT
>TRBV7-2|.|few|TRBJ2-6
CASSLASGPGANVLTF
TGTGCCAGCAGCTTAGCGAGTGGACCTGGGGCCAACGTCCTGACTTTC
>TRBV27|TRBD2|.|TRBJ2-1
CGARGRYNEQFF
TGTGGCGCGCGCGGGAGGTACAATGAGCAGTTCTTC
>TRBV6-2/TRBV6-3|.|.|TRBJ2-3
CASTSVGTASTDTQYF
TGTGCCAGCACCTCGGTCGGGACGGCTAGCACAGATACGCAGTATTTT
>TRBV5-1|TRBD1|.|TRBJ2-6
CASSRGPRTGLISGANVLTF
TGCGCCAGCAGCCGAGGTCCCCGGACAGGTCTAATCTCTGGAGCCAACGTCCTGACTTTC
>TRBV9|.|.|TRBJ2-3
CASSVRGRAATDTQYF
TGTGCCAGCAGCGTAAGGGGACGGGCAGCCACAGATACGCAGTATTTT
>TRBV29-1|TRBD2|few|TRBJ2-1
CSVEGLAGGNEQFF
TGCAGCGTTGAAGGACTAGCGGGAGGAAATGAGCAGTTCTTC
>TRBV5-1|TRBD2|few|TRBJ2-7
CASSFWDYSYEQYF
TGCGCCAGCAGCTTTTGGGACTATAGCTACGAGCAGTACTTC
>TRBV20-1|TRBD2|.|TRBJ2-1
CSARDPTSGRGEQFF
TGCAGTGCTAGAGATCCAACTAGCGGGAGAGGGGAGCAGTTCTTC
>TRBV3-1|.|few|TRBJ2-1
CASSQGFRGQYNEQFF
TGTGCCAGCAGCCAAGGATTTAGGGGCCAATACAATGAGCAGTTCTTC
>TRBV12-3/TRBV12-4|.|.|TRBJ2-7
CASSFWDLNEQYF
TGTGCCAGCAGTTTTTGGGACCTCAACGAGCAGTACTTC
>TRBV27|.|.|TRBJ2-7
CASSNLRGYEQYF
TGTGCCAGCAGTAACCTAAGGGGATACGAGCAGTACTTC
>TRBV20-1|.|.|TRBJ1-5
CSARPSVGDNQPQHF
TGCAGTGCTAGACCATCTGTAGGGGACAATCAGCCCCAGCATTTT
>TRBV27|TRBD1|few|TRBJ1-2
CASSRQGLGNYGYTF
TGTGCCAGCAGCAGACAGGGCTTAGGAAACTATGGCTACACCTTC
>TRBV5-4|.|.|TRBJ2-7
CASSRVTGFGHEQYF
TGTGCCAGCAGCCGTGTCACGGGTTTCGGGCACGAGCAGTACTTC
>TRBV29-1|.|few|TRBJ2-1
CSVLGTPKDNEQFF
TGCAGCGTCCTCGGGACGCCGAAAGACAATGAGCAGTTCTTC
>TRBV5-1|.|.|TRBJ2-6
CASSLRQGGSGANVLTF
TGCGCCAGCAGCTTGCGGCAAGGCGGCTCTGGGGCCAACGTCCTGACTTTC
>TRBV27|.|.|TRBJ2-5
CASSFEPLPRGETQYF
TGTGCCAGCAGTTTCGAACCGCTCCCCCGGGGAGAGACCCAGTACTTC